One sample yielded the 25 T cell receptor beta chains listed below, sequenced in a study of T cells in Graves' hyperthyroidism and ophthalmopathy. Using RNA transcripts as the source, TCR beta CDR3 regions were amplified. With the HTBI primer set, the TCR CDR3 went through a first round of RT-PCR. MiXCR was run by TCRdb on the multiplex PCR reads, yielding one entry per CDR3 protein. The sample has 500,000 to 600,000 distinct CDR3 sequences; roughly 17% are singletons. Sequenced: blood. These receptors all stem from a woman between 18 and 29 years old with Graves' hyperthyroidism.

This clonotype has a count of ten or more. The chain carries TRBV3-1 and TRBJ2-5; D is ambiguous. With 0 bases removed from V and 3 bases from J, the gap between germline ends came to 14 bases. The length of the CDR3 is 16 residues. CDR1 LGHDT and CDR2 YNNKEL come from the germline V gene (reference sequence). CDR3 sequence: CASSQEVPVAEETQYF. The CDR3 nucleotides are TGTGCCAGCAGCCAAGAGGTGCCAGTAGCAGAAGAGACCCAGTACTTC.

This clonotype was counted a few times. V is TRBV11-2 and J is TRBJ2-1, with D unresolved. Trimming stripped 5 bases from V and 9 bases from J, with 23 bases between. The CDR3 spans 16 residues. Per germline, CDR1 SGHAT and CDR2 FQNNGV. The CDR3 protein is CASSAPPGVGSTEQFF. CDR3 sequence (DNA): TGTGCCAGCAGCGCACCCCCGGGTGTGGGATCCACTGAGCAGTTCTTC.

The chain recombines TRBV7-9 with TRBJ2-3, with 8 positions matching TRBD2. The CDR3 is 14 amino acids. Germline V CDR1 and CDR2: SEHNR, FQNEAQ (reference sequence). The V gene end was trimmed by 6 bases and the J gene end by 4 bases; junction bases not matched to a gene: 6. CDR3 protein: CASRSGLAPDTQYF. The CDR3 coding sequence is TGTGCCAGCAGATCCGGACTAGCCCCAGATACGCAGTATTTT. Full variable domain (rest looked up from reference TRBV7-9 and TRBJ2-3): DTGVSQNPRHKITKRGQNVTFRCDPISEHNRLYWYRQTLGQGPEFLTYFQNEAQLEKSRLLSDRFSAERPKGSFSTLEIQRTEQGDSAMYLCASRSGLAPDTQYFGPGTRLTVL.

The chain combines TRBV19 with TRBJ1-1, with D possibly being TRBD1 (5 bases). Trimming shortened V by 2 bases and J by 4 bases, and 17 bases separated the two germline ends. The CDR3 sequence is 16 residues long. Germline V lookup: CDR1 LNHDA, CDR2 SQIVND (reference sequence). The CDR3 DNA reads as TGTGCCAGTAGTATAACCGCTTTCGCCGGGGGCACTGAAGCTTTCTTT. Residues: CASSITAFAGGTEAFF.

This clonotype has just a few counts. The gene calls are TRBV20-1 and TRBJ2-5; D may be TRBD1 (6 bases). Germline lookup yields CDR1 DFQATT and CDR2 SNEGSKA (reference sequence). This CDR3 is built from 14 residues. Trimming removed 1 base from V and 2 bases from J, with 11 bases in between. The CDR3 reads CSARVSRGQETQYF. The CDR3 nucleotides are TGCAGTGCTAGAGTTAGTAGGGGGCAAGAGACCCAGTACTTC.

The chain has TRBV7-9 and TRBJ1-4; D is unclear. CDR1 is SEHNR, CDR2 FQNEAQ, per germline (reference sequence). This CDR3 is 12 amino acids long. Trimming took off 6 bases at V and 4 bases at J, with 6 bases between the two ends. The CDR3 loop is CASRTLNEKLFF. The CDR3 DNA sequence: TGTGCCAGCAGGACCCTTAATGAAAAACTGTTTTTT. The complete variable domain, with remaining parts taken from reference TRBV7-9 and TRBJ1-4, reads DTGVSQNPRHKITKRGQNVTFRCDPISEHNRLYWYRQTLGQGPEFLTYFQNEAQLEKSRLLSDRFSAERPKGSFSTLEIQRTEQGDSAMYLCASRTLNEKLFFGSGTQLSVL.

This clonotype was found many times. This chain connects TRBV20-1 to TRBJ2-3, with 7 nucleotides matching TRBD2. This CDR3 has 16 amino acids. J was trimmed by 0 bases and V by 0 bases; bases with no gene match: 6. Germline V CDR1 and CDR2: DFQATT, SNEGSKA (reference sequence). CDR3 nucleotides: TGCAGTGCTAGAGAGTTCGGGGGGACTAGCACAGATACGCAGTATTTT. This translates into CSAREFGGTSTDTQYF.

At least ten counts were recorded for this clonotype. The chain carries TRBV15 and TRBJ1-3, with 8 bases aligning to TRBD1. The germline V gene encodes CDR1 LNHNV and CDR2 YYDKDF (reference sequence). CDR3 length: 17 amino acids. J was trimmed by 3 bases and V by 1 base; bases with no gene match: 8. DNA of the CDR3: TGTGCCACCAGCAGAGGAAGGTTACAGGGGGGTGGAAACACCATATATTTT. Protein sequence: CATSRGRLQGGGNTIYF.

The table lists this clonotype with a few counts. This chain links TRBV6-1 with TRBJ2-7; the match to TRBD1 covers 11 bases. The CDR3 extends over 17 amino acids. V gave up 0 bases and J gave up 1 base; unmatched junction bases: 5. Per germline, CDR1 MNHNS and CDR2 SASEGT. This CDR3 is CASSEARTGGLSYEQYF. The DNA for the CDR3 is TGTGCCAGCAGTGAAGCGCGGACAGGGGGCCTTTCCTACGAGCAGTACTTC.

This chain connects TRBV6-5 to TRBJ2-1; 8 bases are shared with TRBD2. V lost 1 base and J lost 8; bases outside the gene matches: 7. CDR3 length: 15 amino acids. Germline V gene lookup returns CDR1 MNHEY and CDR2 SVGAGI. The CDR3, as DNA: TGTGCCAGCAGTTACTACTCCGGGACTAGTGATGAGCAGTTCTTC. The encoded protein is CASSYYSGTSDEQFF.

This clonotype has only one observation. This chain connects TRBV24-1 to TRBJ2-1; 7 nucleotides agree with TRBD2. CDR1 is KGHDR, CDR2 SFDVKD, per germline. CDR3 size: 16 residues. Trimming removed 1 base from V and 6 bases from J; junction bases left unmatched: 8. The CDR3 sequence: CATSDFSSGKLNEQFF. DNA for the CDR3: TGTGCCACCAGTGATTTCTCGAGCGGGAAGCTCAATGAGCAGTTCTTC.

This clonotype has just a few counts. CDR3 protein: CASSLASMAEAFF. The CDR3 DNA follows: TGTGCCAGCAGCTTAGCGTCAATGGCTGAAGCTTTCTTT. V usage is TRBV7-9 and J usage is TRBJ1-1; D gene ambiguous. With 0 bases removed from V and 6 bases from J, the gap between germline ends came to 8 bases. This CDR3 is built from 13 residues. Germline V gene lookup returns CDR1 SEHNR and CDR2 FQNEAQ (reference sequence).

This clonotype was seen only a few times. The gene calls are TRBV19 and TRBJ2-3; D is perhaps TRBD1 or TRBD2 (5 bases each). Trimming cost V 5 bases and J 1 base, with 13 bases left between them. The CDR3 is 15 amino acids. Germline V gene sequence: CDR1 LNHDA, CDR2 SQIVND (reference sequence). CDR3 nucleotide sequence: TGTGCCAGTAGTCCCTATAGGGGACGCACAGATACGCAGTATTTT. This codes for CASSPYRGRTDTQYF.

This clonotype occurred many times. The chain uses TRBV6-2 or TRBV6-3 and TRBJ2-1; 12 bases line up with TRBD2. J lost 6 bases, V lost 5 bases, and 11 bases had no gene match. Germline V gene sequence: CDR1 MNHEY, CDR2 SVGEGT. The CDR3 is 17 residues long. The CDR3 loop reads CASSLLRLAGASNEQFF. The CDR3 coding sequence is TGTGCCAGCAGTCTCCTAAGACTAGCGGGAGCCTCCAATGAGCAGTTCTTC.

The chain couples TRBV9 to TRBJ2-3; 11 nucleotides match TRBD2. The CDR3 has 15 residues. Unmatched junction bases numbered 9, after V lost 9 bases and J lost 3 bases. Germline lookup yields CDR1 SGDLS and CDR2 YYNGEE. The CDR3, as DNA: TGTGCCACCGGACGACTAGCGGGATTTACAGATACGCAGTATTTT. Its protein is CATGRLAGFTDTQYF.

The chain carries TRBV20-1 and TRBJ2-3; 10 bases are a match to TRBD2. CDR1 and CDR2 (germline): DFQATT, SNEGSKA (reference sequence). V trimming: 5 bases; J trimming: 6 bases; junction bases outside the gene matches: 11. The length of the CDR3 is 15 residues. This chain's CDR3 is CSAGILAGRFDTQYF. The CDR3 DNA reads TGCAGTGCTGGGATACTAGCGGGGAGATTCGATACGCAGTATTTT.

This clonotype was detected many times. The chain recombines TRBV6-2 or TRBV6-3 with TRBJ2-3, with TRBD2 identical over 7 bases. The CDR3 has 15 residues. The V gene's germline CDR1 is MNHEY and CDR2 SVGEGT. V was pared by 6 bases and J by 4 bases, with 10 bases of the junction left unmatched. The CDR3 protein is CASRSSGEGPDTQYF. CDR3 in DNA: TGTGCCAGCAGATCTAGCGGTGAGGGACCAGATACGCAGTATTTT.

This clonotype was seen many times. V gene TRBV6-2 or TRBV6-3 combines with J gene TRBJ2-7; TRBD2 matches 14 bases. V lost 6 bases and J lost 2; bases outside the gene matches: 9. The length of the CDR3 is 17 residues. Per the germline V gene, CDR1 is MNHEY and CDR2 is SVGEGT. CDR3 sequence (DNA): TGTGCCAGCAGGGTCGGACTAGCGGGGGGAATCCCCTACGAGCAGTACTTC. It yields the protein CASRVGLAGGIPYEQYF.

This clonotype has ten or more counts. This rearrangement joins TRBV7-2 to TRBJ2-5; TRBD2 agrees at 8 bases. The length of the CDR3 is 17 residues. The J segment lost 1 base and the V segment lost 5 bases, leaving 12 bases of the junction unmatched. From germline, CDR1 is SGHTA and CDR2 FQGNSA. CDR3 loop: CASSVRLATGGQETQYF. DNA for the CDR3: TGTGCCAGCAGCGTACGACTAGCGACGGGTGGCCAAGAGACCCAGTACTTC.

This clonotype was observed a few times. The chain joins TRBV2 to TRBJ1-5; D ambiguous. This CDR3 has 16 amino acids. Germline V CDR1 and CDR2: SNHLY, FYNNEI. Between the trimmed V and J ends, which lost 3 bases and 2 bases, there was a span of 14 bases. CDR3 sequence reads: CASSEVPGLGNQPQHF. CDR3 DNA: TGTGCCAGCAGTGAGGTTCCGGGGTTGGGCAATCAGCCCCAGCATTTT.

This clonotype was counted a few times. This sequence joins TRBV11-3 and TRBJ2-2; a possible D gene is TRBD1 (5 bases). CDR1 is SGHNT and CDR2 is YENEEA in the germline V gene. CDR3 length: 14 residues. The germline V and J ends were trimmed by 5 bases and 7 bases, with 14 bases remaining between them. CDR3 nucleotides: TGTGCCAGCAGCGCAGGACGCCAGGGCGGGGAGCTGTTTTTT. It encodes CASSAGRQGGELFF. Filled out from reference TRBV11-3 and TRBJ2-2, the complete variable domain reads EAGVVQSPRYKIIEKKQPVAFWCNPISGHNTLYWYLQNLGQGPELLIRYENEEAVDDSQLPKDRFSAERLKGVDSTLKIQPAELGDSAVYLCASSAGRQGGELFFGEGSRLTVL.

In its sample, this clonotype was seen a few times. The J gene is TRBJ2-7, the V gene TRBV6-1, with 8 bases lining up with TRBD1. V lost 10 bases to trimming and J lost 5 bases; unmatched junction nucleotides: 4. Germline V lookup: CDR1 MNHNS, CDR2 SASEGT. The CDR3 totals 11 residues. CDR3 sequence reads: CATDRGNEQYF. CDR3 DNA: TGTGCCACCGACAGGGGCAACGAGCAGTACTTC.

The chain carries TRBV6-2 or TRBV6-3 and TRBJ2-6; possibly TRBD1 for D (7 bases). V gave up 11 bases and J gave up 0 bases, with 17 bases separating them. The CDR3 is 16 amino acids. CDR1 and CDR2 from the germline V gene are MNHEY and SVGEGT. The CDR3, as DNA: TGTGCCGGTAGGCAGGGGGGAACCTCTGGGGCCAACGTCCTGACTTTC. Its translation is CAGRQGGTSGANVLTF.

Details on this clonotype: Lacking the conserved final phenylalanine or tryptophan, this CDR3 likely reflects a read error. The rearrangement uses TRBV27 and TRBJ2-3; possible D gene TRBD1, 6 bases. Trimming removed 7 bases at V and 1 base at J, with 18 bases between. Per germline, CDR1 MNHEY and CDR2 SMNVEV (reference sequence). There are 16 residues in the CDR3. The CDR3, as DNA: TGTGCCAGCACCCCACTGGACAGCCCAGGCACAGATACGCAGTATCTT. Protein product: CASTPLDSPGTDTQYL.

This clonotype has just a few counts. This chain connects TRBV7-9 to TRBJ1-4; the D gene is possibly TRBD1 (5 bases). V lost 3 bases, J lost 1 base, and 6 bases lay in between. Germline V gives CDR1 SEHNR, CDR2 FQNEAQ (reference sequence). This CDR3 has 14 amino acids. The CDR3: CASSLGVTNEKLFF. CDR3 in DNA: TGTGCCAGCAGCTTGGGGGTAACTAATGAAAAACTGTTTTTT.